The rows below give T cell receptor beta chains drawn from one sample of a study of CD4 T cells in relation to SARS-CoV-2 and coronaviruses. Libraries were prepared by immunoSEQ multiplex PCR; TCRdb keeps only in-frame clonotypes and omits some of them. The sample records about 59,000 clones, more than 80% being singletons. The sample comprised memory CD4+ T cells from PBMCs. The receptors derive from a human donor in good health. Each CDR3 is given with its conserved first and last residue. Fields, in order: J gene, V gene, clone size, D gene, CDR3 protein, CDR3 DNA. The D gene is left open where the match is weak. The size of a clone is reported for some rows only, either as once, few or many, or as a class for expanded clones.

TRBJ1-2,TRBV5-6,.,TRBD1,CASSPYRDSLVYTF,TGTGCCAGCAGCCCTTACCGGGACAGCTTGGTCTACACCTTC
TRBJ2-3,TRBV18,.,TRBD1,CASSAYRGLTDTQYF,TGTGCCAGCTCAGCCTACAGGGGGCTCACAGATACGCAGTATTTT
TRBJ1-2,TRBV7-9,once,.,CASSLTGQFYGYTF,TGTGCCAGCAGCTTAACAGGACAATTCTATGGCTACACCTTC
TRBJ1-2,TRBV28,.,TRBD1,CASSFPPGQGARGYTF,TGTGCCAGCAGTTTTCCGCCGGGACAGGGGGCGAGAGGCTACACCTTC
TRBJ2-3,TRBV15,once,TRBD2,CATSRERLAGYSTDTQYF,TGTGCCACCAGCAGAGAGAGACTAGCGGGCTATAGCACAGATACGCAGTATTTT
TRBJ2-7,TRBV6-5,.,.,CASRSGGGYEQYF,TGTGCCAGCCGATCAGGAGGTGGGTACGAGCAGTACTTC
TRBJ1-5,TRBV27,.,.,CASTKTANSNQPQHF,TGTGCCAGCACCAAGACCGCCAATAGCAATCAGCCCCAGCATTTT
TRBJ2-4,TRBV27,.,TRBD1,CASSPQGAKNIQYF,TGTGCCAGCAGTCCACAGGGGGCCAAAAACATTCAGTACTTC
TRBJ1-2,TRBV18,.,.,CASSPSGDGYGYTF,TGTGCCAGCTCACCGTCTGGAGATGGCTATGGCTACACCTTC
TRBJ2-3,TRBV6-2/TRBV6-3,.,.,CASSYTPVSDTQYF,TGTGCCAGCAGTTACACCCCAGTCTCAGATACGCAGTATTTT
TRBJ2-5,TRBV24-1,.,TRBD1,CATSDPQGYAETQYF,TGTGCCACCAGTGATCCACAGGGGTACGCGGAGACCCAGTACTTC
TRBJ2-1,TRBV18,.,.,CASSQLGAGSGNEQFF,TGTGCCAGCTCACAGCTAGGTGCCGGGAGTGGTAATGAGCAGTTCTTC
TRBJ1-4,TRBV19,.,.,CASWDTTNEKLFF,TGTGCCAGTTGGGATACAACTAATGAAAAACTGTTTTTT
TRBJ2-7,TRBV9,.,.,CASSVQVGYEQYF,TGTGCCAGCAGCGTGCAGGTTGGTTACGAGCAGTACTTC
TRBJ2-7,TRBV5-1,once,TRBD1,CASSSGGNSYEQYF,TGCGCCAGCAGCTCAGGGGGCAACTCCTACGAGCAGTACTTC
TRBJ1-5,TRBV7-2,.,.,CASSLGGTPNQPQHF,TGTGCCAGCAGCTTAGGCGGGACTCCAAATCAGCCCCAGCATTTT
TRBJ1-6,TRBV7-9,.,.,CASSFGHKPSPLHF,TGTGCCAGCAGCTTTGGGCACAAACCTTCACCCCTCCACTTT
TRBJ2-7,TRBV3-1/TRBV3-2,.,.,CASSQGGLEQYF,TGTGCCAGCAGCCAAGGAGGGCTCGAGCAGTACTTC
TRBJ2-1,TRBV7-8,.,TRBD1,CASSPPTGGAYNEQFF,TGTGCCAGCAGTCCCCCGACAGGGGGCGCATACAATGAGCAGTTCTTC
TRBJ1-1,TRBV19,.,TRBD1,CASSIGTGSTTEAFF,TGTGCCAGTAGTATAGGGACAGGGTCGACCACTGAAGCTTTCTTT
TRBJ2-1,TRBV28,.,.,CASSLWTGLGSADNEQFF,TGTGCCAGCAGTTTATGGACCGGGCTCGGTAGCGCCGACAATGAGCAGTTCTTC
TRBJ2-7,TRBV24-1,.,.,CATSDSGAGTLREQYF,TGTGCCACCAGTGACTCCGGCGCAGGGACCTTACGCGAGCAGTACTTC
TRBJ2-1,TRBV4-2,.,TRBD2,CASSQDYAGDNEQFF,TGTGCCAGCAGCCAAGATTATGCGGGGGACAATGAGCAGTTCTTC
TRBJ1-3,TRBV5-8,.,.,CASSLSGSGNTIYF,TGTGCCAGCAGCTTATCGGGTAGCGGAAACACCATATATTTT
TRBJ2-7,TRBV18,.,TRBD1,CASSQTLTGVTGEQYF,TGTGCCAGCTCACAAACACTGACAGGGGTCACAGGCGAGCAGTACTTC
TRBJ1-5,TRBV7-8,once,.,CASSLEGGYQPQHF,TGTGCCAGCAGCTTAGAAGGGGGATATCAGCCCCAGCATTTT
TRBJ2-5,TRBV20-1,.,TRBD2,CSASRGVEETQYF,TGCAGTGCTAGTCGGGGGGTAGAAGAGACCCAGTACTTC
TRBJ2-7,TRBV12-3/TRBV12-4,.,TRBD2,CASSFREAYEQYF,TGTGCCAGCAGTTTCCGGGAGGCCTACGAGCAGTACTTC
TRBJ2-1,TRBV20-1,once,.,CSASFDRAPIGNEQFF,TGCAGTGCTAGTTTCGATCGGGCACCCATAGGGAATGAGCAGTTCTTC
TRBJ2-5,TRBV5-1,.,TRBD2,CASSPGLTSRKETQYF,TGCGCCAGCAGTCCCGGGTTGACTAGCAGGAAAGAGACCCAGTACTTC
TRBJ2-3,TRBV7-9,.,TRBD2,CASSLGLAGLDTQYF,TGTGCCAGCAGCTTGGGACTAGCGGGCTTGGATACGCAGTATTTT
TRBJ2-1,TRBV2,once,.,CASSFQGSSYNEQFF,TGTGCCAGCAGCTTCCAGGGGAGCTCCTACAATGAGCAGTTCTTC
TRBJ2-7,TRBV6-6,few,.,CASQREGRSYEQYF,TGTGCCAGCCAAAGAGAGGGCAGGTCCTACGAGCAGTACTTC